One and the same sample provided the 24 T cell receptor beta chains below, sequenced in a study of T cell clonality in common variable immunodeficiency. TCRdb's copy holds only in-frame clones and misses some; the assay was immunoSEQ multiplex PCR. There are under 35,000 clones in the sample, none observed a single time. Sequenced: peripheral blood mononuclear cells. Receptors originate from a person aged 18 to 75 in good health.

This clone came up many times. Read data end 3 residues before the CDR3 end; the end is taken from the germline J gene. This sequence joins TRBV18 and TRBJ1-2, with D tentatively TRBD1 (5 bases). Trimming took off 3 bases at V and 6 bases at J, with 14 bases between the two ends. The length of the CDR3 is 14 residues. Per the germline V gene, CDR1 is KGHSH and CDR2 is LQKENI. The CDR3 loop reads CASSPATETNGYTF. CDR3 bases read: TGTGCCAGCTCACCCGCGACAGAAACGAATGGC.

This clone occurred many times. The sequence runs out 3 residues before the end of the CDR3; the remainder is reconstructed from the germline J gene. The genes are TRBV7-8 and TRBJ2-7; TRBD1 aligns across 10 bases. V was clipped by 7 bases and J by 1 base; unmatched bases: 7. Germline-derived CDR1 and CDR2 are SGHVS and FQNEAQ. The CDR3 is 15 residues long. This CDR3 reads CASTRDRGPSYEQYF. Incomplete CDR3 DNA: TGTGCCAGCACCCGAGACAGGGGGCCTTCCTACGAG.

This clone was observed many times. Read coverage stops 3 residues before the CDR3 terminus; the germline J gene supplies the remainder. The chain recombines TRBV20-1 with TRBJ1-2; D gene unclear. The CDR3 contains 11 residues. CDR1 and CDR2 (germline): DFQATT, SNEGSKA (reference sequence). Trimming took 6 bases from V and 5 from J, leaving 10 bases between them. The sequenced part of the CDR3 DNA is TGCAGTGCCGAAGGCCTTTATGGC. As protein: CSAEGLYG. In full, the CDR3 reads CSAEGLYGYTF.

The CDR3 region is CASSRGSGEKLFF. The sequenced CDR3 bases are TGTGCCAGCAGCAGGGGGTCCGGTGAAAAA. The chain combines TRBV7-9 with TRBJ1-4, with D maybe TRBD1 (6 bases). The read gets to within 3 residues of the CDR3 end, and the germline J gene fills in the rest. The CDR3 covers 13 residues. Germline CDR1 is SEHNR and CDR2 is FQNEAQ (reference sequence). V was clipped by 5 bases and J by 7 bases, with 11 bases between them.

In the case of this clone: The read halts 3 residues ahead of the CDR3 end, with the missing end drawn from the germline J gene. The chain combines TRBV7-9 with TRBJ1-2; no firm D call. The germline CDR1 and CDR2 sequences are SEHNR and FQNEAQ (reference sequence). The CDR3 sequence is 15 residues long. The CDR3 bases that were read are TGTGCCAGCAGCTTAAGGCAGGTGATCACAGATACC. Its translation is CASSLRQVITDT. Given in full, the CDR3 is CASSLRQVITDTYTF.

This clone occurred many times. The read ends 3 residues early relative to the CDR3; the germline J gene fills the gap. The genes are TRBV19 and TRBJ1-2; tentative D call: TRBD1 (5 bases). The CDR3 is 13 amino acids. Per germline, CDR1 LNHDA and CDR2 SQIVND (reference sequence). Trimming took off 3 bases at V and 6 bases at J, with 11 bases between the two ends. The CDR3 sequence: CASSIRTGDGYTF. The CDR3 bases that were read are TGTGCCAGTAGTATTCGAACGGGGGATGGC.

This clone was counted at least ten times. Read coverage stops 3 residues before the CDR3 terminus; the germline J gene supplies the remainder. The V call is TRBV11-2, the J call TRBJ1-2; possible D gene TRBD1, 5 bases. V was shortened by 0 bases and J by 3 bases, with 11 bases between the two germline ends. CDR3 length equals 15 residues. The germline CDR1 and CDR2 sequences are SGHAT and FQNNGV. CDR3 DNA (partial): TGTGCCAGCAGCTTAGATCGGGGGTGGGACTATGGC. Translating gives CASSLDRGWDYG. Given in full, the CDR3 is CASSLDRGWDYGYTF.

This clone was counted a few times. CDR3 region: CASSDTTVRGQYF. The sequenced part of the CDR3 DNA is TGTGCCAGCAGTGACACGACAGTTCGCGGT. V usage is TRBV6-1 and J usage is TRBJ2-4, with TRBD1 as a possible D gene (5 bases). The read terminates 3 residues before the CDR3 end, so the remaining end is supplied by the germline J gene. The CDR3 has 13 amino acids. Germline V gene data show CDR1 as MNHNS and CDR2 as SASEGT.

Comment on this clone: The read gets to within 3 residues of the CDR3 end, and the germline J gene fills in the rest. The J gene is TRBJ1-2, the V gene TRBV5-1; 8 nucleotides align to TRBD1. Germline values: CDR1 SGHRS, CDR2 YFSETQ. The CDR3 is made up of 15 amino acids. This chain's CDR3 is CASTPTGGSFYDYTF. The sequenced part of the CDR3 DNA is TGCGCCAGCACGCCAACAGGGGGTTCTTTCTACGAC.

This clone was counted between two and nine times. With the read ending 3 residues before the CDR3 end, the germline J gene is used to fill in that end. The chain links TRBV2 to TRBJ2-3; possibly TRBD1 or TRBD2 for D (6 bases each). Germline-derived CDR1 and CDR2 are SNHLY and FYNNEI. This CDR3 is built from 14 residues. Partial CDR3 DNA: TGTGCCAGCCAGGGGAGGCGCCTCAATCAGCCG. This encodes CASQGRRLNQP. The CDR3, in full, reads CASQGRRLNQPQYF.

This clone was recorded many times. The CDR3 is cut off 3 residues early in the read; its end comes from the germline J gene. The chain employs TRBV7-6 and TRBJ1-5; weak D call: TRBD1 (5 bases). The germline gives CDR1 SGHVS, CDR2 FNYEAQ. V was cut by 5 bases and J by 9 bases, with 14 bases left in between. CDR3 length: 13 amino acids. CDR3 bases read: TGTGCCAGCAGCCCGGGGGAGGACCCGCCC. It is translated as CASSPGEDPP. The CDR3 in full is CASSPGEDPPQHF.

This clone was seen at least ten times. The read halts 3 residues ahead of the CDR3 end, with the missing end drawn from the germline J gene. V usage is TRBV7-3 and J usage is TRBJ2-3; D unresolved. Trimming took 2 bases from V and 2 from J, leaving 11 bases between them. The CDR3 spans 15 residues. The germline gives CDR1 SGHTA, CDR2 FQGTGA. This CDR3 reads CASSLDGLYTDTQYF. The covered CDR3 bases are TGTGCCAGCAGCTTAGATGGGCTTTACACAGATACG. Full variable domain (rest looked up from reference TRBV7-3 and TRBJ2-3): GAGVSQTPSNKVTEKGKYVELRCDPISGHTALYWYRQSLGQGPEFLIYFQGTGAADDSGLPNDRFFAVRPEGSVSTLKIQRTERGDSAVYLCASSLDGLYTDTQYFGPGTRLTVL.

This clone appeared a few times. The CDR3 extends 3 residues past the end of the read, so its final part is completed from the germline J gene. The gene calls are TRBV2 and TRBJ1-2, with D possibly TRBD1 on 5 matching bases. Germline V gene data show CDR1 as SNHLY and CDR2 as FYNNEI. This CDR3 has 16 residues. The CDR3 loop reads CASSEGGASGGNDYTF. CDR3 bases read: TGTGCCAGCAGTGAAGGAGGGGCTAGCGGGGGGAATGAC.

At least ten counts were recorded for this clone. The missing CDR3 end, 3 residues past where the read stops, is filled in from the germline J gene. The chain carries TRBV19 and TRBJ2-1; 7 nucleotides match TRBD2. V lost 1 base and J lost 6; bases outside the gene matches: 6. This CDR3 is 15 amino acids long. In germline, CDR1 is LNHDA, CDR2 SQIVND (reference sequence). CDR3 in amino acids: CASSIVGGEGNEQFF. The sequenced CDR3 bases are TGTGCCAGTAGTATAGTTGGCGGGGAGGGCAATGAG.

This clone came up many times. One junction end disagrees with the germline gene, perhaps due to a read error. The read halts 3 residues ahead of the CDR3 end, with the missing end drawn from the germline J gene. This same CDR3 is encoded by further DNA sequences in the sample. V is TRBV10-3 and J is TRBJ2-5, with 12 bases that match TRBD2. From germline, CDR1 is ENHRY and CDR2 SYGVKD. The CDR3 spans 17 residues. This CDR3 reads CAISERTSGELQETQYF. CDR3 DNA (partial): TGTGCTATCAGTGAGAGGACTAGCGGGGAGCTACAAGAGACC.

Many counts were recorded for this clone. This CDR3 is CASTPVAVNNQPQHF. The covered CDR3 bases are TGTGCCAGCACCCCCGTGGCAGTCAACAATCAGCCC. The chain is built from TRBV7-3 and TRBJ1-5; no clear D. The read terminates 3 residues before the CDR3 end, so the remaining end is supplied by the germline J gene. Between the trimmed V and J ends, which lost 7 bases and 3 bases, there was a span of 16 bases. The CDR3 consists of 15 residues. Looked up from germline, CDR1 is SGHTA and CDR2 is FQGTGA.

This clone occurred a few times. The DNA ends 3 residues before the CDR3 does, and the rest of the CDR3 is filled in from the germline J gene. This chain joins TRBV19 and TRBJ2-3, with D maybe TRBD2 (6 bases). The CDR3 extends over 15 amino acids. Germline CDR1 LNHDA, CDR2 SQIVND (reference sequence). Trimming removed 3 bases at V and 3 bases at J, with 13 bases between. CDR3 loop: CASSIGGERTDTQYF. The CDR3 DNA, read in part, is TGTGCCAGTAGTATCGGCGGGGAAAGGACAGATACG.

This clone was found many times. The sequenced fragment ends 3 residues before the CDR3 boundary, so the rest is inferred from the germline J gene. V and J are TRBV4-1 and TRBJ2-1; 10 bases line up with TRBD1. The V gene end was trimmed by 4 bases and the J gene end by 1 base; junction bases not matched to a gene: 4. Germline CDR1 reads MGHRA; CDR2 reads YSYEKL. The CDR3 covers 16 residues. The CDR3 is CASSLGQGVSYNEQFF. The part of the CDR3 DNA that was read is TGCGCCAGCAGCCTTGGACAGGGGGTATCCTACAATGAG.

Worth noting for this clone: With the read ending 3 residues before the CDR3 end, the germline J gene is used to fill in that end. V usage is TRBV20-1 and J usage is TRBJ1-1; possible D gene TRBD1, 6 bases. Germline assignment: CDR1 DFQATT and CDR2 SNEGSKA (reference sequence). Between the trimmed V and J ends, which lost 5 bases and 5 bases, there was a span of 21 bases. This CDR3 is 15 amino acids long. CDR3 protein: CSAQSTGQGRTEAFF. Partial CDR3 DNA: TGCAGTGCTCAATCCACGGGGCAGGGGAGGACTGAA.

This clone has a count of ten or more. The read halts 3 residues ahead of the CDR3 end, with the missing end drawn from the germline J gene. The chain recombines TRBV20-1 with TRBJ1-1; the D gene is possibly TRBD1 (6 bases). Deletions cut 6 bases from V and 4 bases from J, with 18 bases between. The CDR3 loop spans 14 amino acids. In germline, CDR1 is DFQATT, CDR2 SNEGSKA (reference sequence). CDR3 DNA (partial): TGCAGTGCCCCTAACAGGGCCTGGGGCACTGAA. Residues: CSAPNRAWGTE. The whole CDR3 protein reads CSAPNRAWGTEAFF.

This clone was counted ten times or more. The sequence runs out 3 residues before the end of the CDR3; the remainder is reconstructed from the germline J gene. J is TRBJ2-1 and V is TRBV7-2; a weak D match, TRBD2 (5 bases). With 8 bases removed from V and 9 bases from J, the gap between germline ends came to 11 bases. Germline V gene lookup returns CDR1 SGHTA and CDR2 FQGNSA. The CDR3 has 11 amino acids. CDR3 residues: CASRLAGEQFF. The DNA read from the CDR3 is TGTGCCAGCCGGCTTGCGGGTGAG.

This clone has a count of ten or more. The CDR3 is cut off 3 residues early in the read; its end comes from the germline J gene. The genes are TRBV7-9 and TRBJ2-5, with TRBD1 matching over 10 bases. Trimming at V came to 5 bases and at J to 1 base, leaving 4 bases not matched to a gene. The CDR3 runs 15 residues. Germline-derived CDR1 and CDR2 are SEHNR and FQNEAQ (reference sequence). The CDR3 protein is CASSLGTGVQETQYF. CDR3 DNA (partial): TGTGCCAGCAGCCTGGGGACAGGGGTCCAAGAGACC. The full variable domain, in which reference TRBV7-9 and TRBJ2-5 provide the parts outside the CDR3, is DTGVSQNPRHKITKRGQNVTFRCDPISEHNRLYWYRQTLGQGPEFLTYFQNEAQLEKSRLLSDRFSAERPKGSFSTLEIQRTEQGDSAMYLCASSLGTGVQETQYFGPGTRLLVL.

The sample holds many counts of this clone. CDR3 bases read: TGCGCCAGCAGTTTTTTGGCGGGAGGGCAAGTAAATGAG. It codes for CASSFLAGGQVNE. The complete CDR3 sequence is CASSFLAGGQVNEQFF. The genes are TRBV10-1 and TRBJ2-1; 9 bases align to TRBD2. The read falls 3 residues short of the CDR3 end, and the missing part is taken from the germline J gene. This CDR3 spans 16 amino acids. The V gene's germline CDR1 is WNHNN and CDR2 SYGVQD (reference sequence). J was trimmed by 7 bases and V by 5 bases; bases with no gene match: 12.

This clone was counted ten times or more. The read finishes 3 residues shy of the CDR3 end, and the germline J gene is used to complete it. The V and J genes are TRBV2 and TRBJ2-7, with 9 bases that match TRBD2. CDR3 size: 15 residues. Per germline, CDR1 SNHLY and CDR2 FYNNEI. V was clipped by 2 bases and J by 6 bases; unmatched bases: 8. The CDR3 DNA, read in part, is TGTGCCAGCAGTGAATGGGCGGGGGGGCAAGGCGAG. Encoded protein: CASSEWAGGQGE. The full CDR3 sequence reads CASSEWAGGQGEQYF.